These 3 T cell receptor beta chains were sequenced from one sample in a study of blood T cell repertoires in COVID-19. Measured with immunoSEQ multiplex PCR; TCRdb has only the in-frame clones, and not every one. Counted here are roughly 400,000 clones, roughly 92% occurring once; the ten biggest clones make up roughly 0.9%. Sequences were obtained from PBMCs or T cells enriched from blood (not recorded which). These receptors were collected from a middle-aged woman who had been exposed to COVID-19.

This sequence joins TRBV27 and TRBJ2-3; 14 nucleotides line up with TRBD2. With 3 bases clipped from V and 0 bases from J, the junction kept 2 bases outside the gene matches. Germline CDR1 is MNHEY and CDR2 is SMNVEV (reference sequence). This CDR3 is 17 amino acids long. The CDR3 DNA follows: TGTGCCAGCAGTTTGACTAGCGGGAGGGTTAGCACAGATACGCAGTATTTT. Residues: CASSLTSGRVSTDTQYF.

The chain is built from TRBV19 and TRBJ1-4; D is perhaps TRBD1 (6 bases). The CDR3 consists of 15 residues. Germline V gene lookup returns CDR1 LNHDA and CDR2 SQIVND (reference sequence). Trimming took off 1 base at V and 8 bases at J, with 14 bases between the two ends. The CDR3 DNA is TGTGCCAGTAGTATAGGGGACACATACTACGAAAAACTGTTTTTT. This encodes CASSIGDTYYEKLFF.

The V and J genes are TRBV5-1 and TRBJ1-1, with D possibly TRBD1 on 6 matching bases. The ends were cut back, 0 bases at V and 0 bases at J, with 15 bases in the middle. Germline CDR1 and CDR2: SGHRS and YFSETQ. This CDR3 comprises 17 residues. CDR3 sequence reads: CASSLVGAGVMNTEAFF. In DNA, the CDR3 is TGCGCCAGCAGCTTGGTGGGGGCAGGGGTTATGAACACTGAAGCTTTCTTT.